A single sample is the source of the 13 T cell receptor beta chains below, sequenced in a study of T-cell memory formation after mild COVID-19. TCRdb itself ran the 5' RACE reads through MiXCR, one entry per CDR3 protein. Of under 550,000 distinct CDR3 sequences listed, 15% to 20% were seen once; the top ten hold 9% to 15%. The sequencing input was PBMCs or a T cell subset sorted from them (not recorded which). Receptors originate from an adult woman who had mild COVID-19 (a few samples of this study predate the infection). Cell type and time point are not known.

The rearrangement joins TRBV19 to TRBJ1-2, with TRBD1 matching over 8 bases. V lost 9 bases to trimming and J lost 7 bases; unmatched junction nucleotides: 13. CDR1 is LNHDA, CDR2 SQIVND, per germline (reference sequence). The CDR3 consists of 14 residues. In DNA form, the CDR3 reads TGTGCCAGCAGTTTGTGGACAGGGACCTCTGGCTACACCTTC. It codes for CASSLWTGTSGYTF.

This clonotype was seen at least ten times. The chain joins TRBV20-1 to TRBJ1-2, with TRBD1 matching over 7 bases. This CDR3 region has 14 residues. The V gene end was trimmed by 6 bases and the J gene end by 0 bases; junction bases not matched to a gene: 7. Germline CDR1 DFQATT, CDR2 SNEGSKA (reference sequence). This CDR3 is CSAHDRVANYGYTF. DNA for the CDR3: TGCAGTGCCCACGACAGGGTAGCTAACTATGGCTACACCTTC.

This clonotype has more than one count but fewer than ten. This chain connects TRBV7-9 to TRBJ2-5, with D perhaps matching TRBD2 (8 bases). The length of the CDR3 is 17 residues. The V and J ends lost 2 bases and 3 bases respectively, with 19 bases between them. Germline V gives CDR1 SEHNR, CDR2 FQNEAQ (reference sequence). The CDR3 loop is CASSLFAGGLEEETQYF. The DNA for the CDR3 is TGTGCCAGCAGCTTATTTGCAGGGGGACTAGAAGAAGAGACCCAGTACTTC.

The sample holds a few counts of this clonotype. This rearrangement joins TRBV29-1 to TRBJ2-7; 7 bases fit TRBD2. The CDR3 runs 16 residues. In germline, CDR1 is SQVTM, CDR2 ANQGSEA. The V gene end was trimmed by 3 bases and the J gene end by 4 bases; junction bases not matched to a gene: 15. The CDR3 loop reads CSVDGLGQVNQYEQYF. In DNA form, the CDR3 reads TGCAGCGTTGATGGACTAGGCCAGGTGAACCAATACGAGCAGTACTTC.

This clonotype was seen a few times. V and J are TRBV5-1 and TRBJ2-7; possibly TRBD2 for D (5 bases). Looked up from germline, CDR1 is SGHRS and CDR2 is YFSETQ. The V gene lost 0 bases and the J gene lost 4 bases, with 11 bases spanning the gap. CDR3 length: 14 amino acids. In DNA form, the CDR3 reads TGCGCCAGCAGCTTGGGATCCGGGATTTACGAGCAGTACTTC. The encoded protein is CASSLGSGIYEQYF.

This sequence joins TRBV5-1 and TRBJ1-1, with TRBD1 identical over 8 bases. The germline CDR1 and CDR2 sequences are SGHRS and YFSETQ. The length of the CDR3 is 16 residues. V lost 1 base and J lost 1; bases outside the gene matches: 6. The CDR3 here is CASSLRAQGANTEAFF. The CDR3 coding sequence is TGCGCCAGCAGCTTGAGGGCGCAGGGGGCGAACACTGAAGCTTTCTTT.

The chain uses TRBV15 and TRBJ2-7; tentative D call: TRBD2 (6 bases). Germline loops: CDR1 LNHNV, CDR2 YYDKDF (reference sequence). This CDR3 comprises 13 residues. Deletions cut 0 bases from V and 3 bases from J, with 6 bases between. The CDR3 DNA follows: TGTGCCACCAGCAGAGAGACTAGCTACGAGCAGTACTTC. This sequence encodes CATSRETSYEQYF.

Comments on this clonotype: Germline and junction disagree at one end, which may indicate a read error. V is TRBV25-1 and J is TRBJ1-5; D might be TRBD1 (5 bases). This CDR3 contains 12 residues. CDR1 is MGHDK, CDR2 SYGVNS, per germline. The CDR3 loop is CASGRGNHPQHF. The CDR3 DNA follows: TGTGCGTCGGGGCGAGGCAATCATCCCCAGCATTTT. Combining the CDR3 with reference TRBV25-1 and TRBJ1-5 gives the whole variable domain EADIYQTPRYLVIGTGKKITLECSQTMGHDKMYWYQQDPGMELHLIHYSYGVNSTEKGDLSSESTVSRIRTEHFPLTLESARPSHTSQYLCASGRGNHPQHFGDGTRLSIL.

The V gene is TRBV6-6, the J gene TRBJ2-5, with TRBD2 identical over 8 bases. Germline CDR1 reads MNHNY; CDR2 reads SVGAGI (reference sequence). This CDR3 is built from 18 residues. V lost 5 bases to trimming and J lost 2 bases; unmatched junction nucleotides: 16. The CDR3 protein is CASSPRGGGGRWQETQYF. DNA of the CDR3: TGTGCCAGCAGTCCCCGGGGCGGGGGCGGGAGGTGGCAAGAGACCCAGTACTTC.

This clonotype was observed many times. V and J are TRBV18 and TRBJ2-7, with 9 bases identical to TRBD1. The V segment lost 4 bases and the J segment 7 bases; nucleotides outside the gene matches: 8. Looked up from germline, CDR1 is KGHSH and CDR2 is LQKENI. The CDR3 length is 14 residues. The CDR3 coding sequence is TGTGCCAGCTCACGGGAGGGACAGGGAAGGGAGCAGTACTTC. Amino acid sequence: CASSREGQGREQYF.

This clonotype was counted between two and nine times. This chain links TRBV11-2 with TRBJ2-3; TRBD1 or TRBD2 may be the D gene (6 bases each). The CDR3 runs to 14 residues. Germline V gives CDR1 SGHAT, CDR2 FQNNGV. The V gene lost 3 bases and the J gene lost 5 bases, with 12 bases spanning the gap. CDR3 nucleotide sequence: TGTGCCAGCAGCTTCGGGGGCCTCGGAGATACGCAGTATTTT. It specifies CASSFGGLGDTQYF.

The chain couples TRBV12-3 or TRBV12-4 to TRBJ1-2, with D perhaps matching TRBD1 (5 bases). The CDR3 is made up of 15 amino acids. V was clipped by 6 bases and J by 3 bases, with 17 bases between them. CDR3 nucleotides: TGTGCCAGCAGCCCCTTCAGGGTTTGGGACTATGGCTACACCTTC. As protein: CASSPFRVWDYGYTF.

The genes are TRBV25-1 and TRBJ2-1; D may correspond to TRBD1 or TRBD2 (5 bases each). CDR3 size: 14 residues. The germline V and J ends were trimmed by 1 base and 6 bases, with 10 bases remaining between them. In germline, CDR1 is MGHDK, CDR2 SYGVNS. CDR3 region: CASSESTRGNEQFF. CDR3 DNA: TGTGCCAGCAGTGAATCCACTAGGGGCAATGAGCAGTTCTTC.